The 8 T cell receptor beta chains below were found in one sample sequenced in a study of blood T cell repertoires in COVID-19. Sequencing used immunoSEQ multiplex PCR; TCRdb keeps in-frame clones, though not all of them. The profile covers fewer than 60,000 clones, with around 90% appearing a single time and roughly a tenth taken by the ten largest. Sample: peripheral blood. These receptors were taken from a human donor with acute or convalescent COVID-19. The donor label of this sample is uncertain.

This clone was counted a single time. The V call is TRBV3-1 (or the pseudogene TRBV3-2), the J call TRBJ2-6; D is undetermined. The V end lost 4 bases, the J end lost 0 bases, and 7 bases lay between the germline ends. CDR3 size: 15 residues. Germline V gives CDR1 LGHDT, CDR2 YNNKEL (reference sequence). CDR3: CASSLQNSGANVLTF. In DNA, the CDR3 is TGTGCCAGCAGCCTACAGAACTCTGGGGCCAACGTCCTGACTTTC.

The table lists this clone with a count of one. The V and J genes are TRBV6-6 and TRBJ1-4; D is undetermined. V gave up 2 bases and J gave up 6 bases, with 16 bases separating them. Germline V gene data show CDR1 as MNHNY and CDR2 as SVGAGI (reference sequence). The CDR3 contains 16 residues. CDR3 loop: CASSYPQRGLYEKLFF. Here the CDR3 DNA reads TGTGCCAGCAGTTACCCCCAGCGCGGGCTTTATGAAAAACTGTTTTTT.

The rearrangement links TRBV7-8 to TRBJ2-7; D unresolved. Trimming shortened V by 1 base and J by 3 bases, and 7 bases separated the two germline ends. The CDR3 has 13 residues. Germline CDR1 and CDR2: SGHVS and FQNEAQ. Here the CDR3 reads CASSLDSYYEQYV. DNA for the CDR3: TGTGCCAGCAGCTTAGATTCCTACTACGAGCAGTACGTC.

The chain is built from TRBV9 and TRBJ1-4; 10 bases map to TRBD1. With 3 bases clipped from V and 6 bases from J, the junction kept 2 bases outside the gene matches. The germline V gene has CDR1 SGDLS and CDR2 YYNGEE. The CDR3 length is 14 residues. The CDR3 region has the DNA TGTGCCAGCAGCGGACAGGGGGCTGATGAAAAACTGTTTTTT. This sequence encodes CASSGQGADEKLFF.

V gene TRBV5-1 combines with J gene TRBJ1-5; D might be TRBD1 (5 bases). Germline loops: CDR1 SGHRS, CDR2 YFSETQ. The CDR3 covers 15 residues. Trimming took 0 bases from V and 1 from J, leaving 8 bases between them. The CDR3 nucleotides are TGCGCCAGCAGCTTGGGCGGGGCAAGCAATCAGCCCCAGCATTTT. It is translated as CASSLGGASNQPQHF.

The V gene is TRBV29-1, the J gene TRBJ1-2; weak D call: TRBD1 (5 bases). CDR1 and CDR2 (germline): SQVTM, ANQGSEA. The CDR3 is 12 residues long. The V gene lost 3 bases and the J gene lost 1 base, with 6 bases spanning the gap. The CDR3 loop reads CSVEGLNYGYTF. CDR3 in DNA: TGCAGCGTTGAGGGGCTTAACTATGGCTACACCTTC.

The chain recombines TRBV11-1 with TRBJ1-1; weak D call: TRBD1 (6 bases). This CDR3 contains 14 residues. Between the trimmed V and J ends, which lost 5 bases and 4 bases, there was a span of 14 bases. Per germline, CDR1 SGHAT and CDR2 FQDESV (reference sequence). CDR3 loop: CASSRNRVGTEAFF. The CDR3 DNA reads TGTGCCAGCAGCAGGAACAGGGTAGGCACTGAAGCTTTCTTT.

This chain links TRBV24-1 with TRBJ1-2, with TRBD1 identical over 10 bases. The CDR3 totals 14 residues. Germline V lookup: CDR1 KGHDR, CDR2 SFDVKD. J lost 5 bases, V lost 4 bases, and 3 bases had no gene match. DNA of the CDR3: TGTGCCACCAGTGACCGGACAGGGGGGTATGGCTACACCTTC. This encodes CATSDRTGGYGYTF.